This T cell receptor beta chain was sequenced for a study of T cell changes during pregnancy in multiple sclerosis. The table came from immunoSEQ multiplex PCR; TCRdb's copy has only in-frame clones and leaves some out. The sample lists approximately 72,000 clones; 80% to 95% were seen once. CDR1 SGHTA and CDR2 FQGNSA come from the germline V gene. V was cut by 1 base and J by 0 bases, with 9 bases left in between. The CDR3 totals 15 residues. This specimen consisted of peripheral blood, obtained in the first trimester of pregnancy. The rearrangement links TRBV7-2 to TRBJ1-1; D is unclear. The receptor comes from a female donor in good health, enrolled as a control in a pregnancy study. Here the CDR3 reads CASSLGAGLNTEAFF. In nucleotides, the CDR3 is TGTGCCAGCAGCTTAGGGGCGGGATTGAACACTGAAGCTTTCTTT.